In this sample, the clone carrying this T cell receptor beta chain turned up once. The data originate from a study of blood T cell repertoires in COVID-19. The CDR3 totals 12 residues. V dropped 6 bases and J dropped 4 bases, with 10 bases sitting between them. Original methodology: Counts of nucleated cells, estimated from reference gene primer amplification, were obtained. Sequencing was performed with immunoSEQ multiplex PCR; in TCRdb, only in-frame clones are kept and a portion is missing. The D gene and trimming were derived from the DNA, and the V and J assignments and clone size from that table. The sample includes roughly 200,000 clones, more than 70% of them seen just once.

This chain links TRBV12-3 or TRBV12-4 with TRBJ2-7, with a possible D match to TRBD1 (6 bases). Source material: peripheral blood. The sequence derives from a man younger than 35 with active or convalescent COVID-19. The CDR3 DNA follows: TGTGCCAGCAGACTACAGGGTTACGAGCAGTACTTC. This gives the protein CASRLQGYEQYF.